This passage covers 17 T cell receptor beta chains from one sample sequenced in a study of PD-1 blockade in classical Hodgkin lymphoma. The assay was immunoSEQ multiplex PCR, and TCRdb's table has in-frame clones only and misses some. The repertoire has about 100,000 clones, roughly nine tenths of them found once; the top ten carry 20%. With no exception, relapse followed autologous stem cell transplantation in all patients, and brentuximab vedotin exposure varied. Material: peripheral blood mononuclear cells (PBMCs), obtained before the second cycle of nivolumab. Receptors originate from a human donor with classical Hodgkin lymphoma.

This sequence joins TRBV7-2 and TRBJ1-3; D gene uncertain. Germline V gene lookup returns CDR1 SGHTA and CDR2 FQGNSA. This CDR3 spans 15 amino acids. Trimming stripped 4 bases from V and 2 bases from J, with 12 bases between. CDR3 protein: CASSSVASTGNTIYF. CDR3 nucleotide sequence: TGTGCCAGCAGCTCGGTGGCCTCGACTGGAAACACCATATATTTT.

This clone has a single count. The V and J genes are TRBV5-1 and TRBJ2-2, with TRBD1 identical over 11 bases. Germline CDR1 reads SGHRS; CDR2 reads YFSETQ. The CDR3 runs 17 residues. With V trimmed by 2 bases and J by 0 bases, 3 bases remained unmatched. This CDR3 reads CASSFGQGAPNTGELFF. CDR3 DNA sequence: TGCGCCAGCAGCTTCGGACAGGGGGCGCCGAACACCGGGGAGCTGTTTTTT.

This clone was seen a few times. This specimen includes other DNA sequences encoding the same CDR3. J is TRBJ1-5 and V is TRBV30; no firm D call. Trimming shortened V by 1 base and J by 7 bases, and 8 bases separated the two germline ends. CDR1 is GTSNPN, CDR2 SVGIG, per germline (reference sequence). The CDR3 is 12 residues long. CDR3 residues: CAWSALGQPQHF. The CDR3 DNA is TGTGCCTGGAGTGCCTTAGGCCAGCCCCAGCATTTT.

The gene calls are TRBV6-1 and TRBJ1-4; perhaps TRBD1 as D (5 bases). The CDR3 covers 14 residues. The germline V gene has CDR1 MNHNS and CDR2 SASEGT. The ends were cut back, 7 bases at V and 6 bases at J, with 15 bases in the middle. CDR3 in amino acids: CASTMGGWDEKLFF. The CDR3 DNA is TGTGCCAGCACTATGGGGGGGTGGGATGAAAAACTGTTTTTT.

The chain joins TRBV6-4 to TRBJ1-2; a weak D match, TRBD1 (6 bases). Germline loops: CDR1 MRHNA, CDR2 SNTAGT. V shed 7 bases and J shed 2 bases, with 11 bases lying between them. The CDR3 contains 13 residues. The CDR3 loop is CASMRTENYGYTF. CDR3 sequence (DNA): TGTGCCAGCATGAGGACAGAAAACTATGGCTACACCTTC.

Notes on this clone: At one end the junction does not follow the germline gene, possibly because of a read error. The chain carries TRBV4-3 and TRBJ2-1; tentatively, D is TRBD1 or TRBD2 (5 bases each). The CDR3 sequence is 13 residues long. Germline V gives CDR1 LGHNA, CDR2 YSLEER. CDR3 in DNA: TGCGCCAGCAGAAGCTCCGGGGCCGCCCGTCAGGTCTTC. Translation gives CASRSSGAARQVF.

The chain combines TRBV2 with TRBJ1-2, with D unresolved. Germline V gene lookup returns CDR1 SNHLY and CDR2 FYNNEI. V lost 1 base and J lost 2, with 11 bases in between. There are 15 residues in the CDR3. DNA of the CDR3: TGTGCCAGCAGTGAAGAGGGATCCGCGAACTATGGCTACACCTTC. Protein: CASSEEGSANYGYTF.

V is TRBV2 and J is TRBJ2-2; TRBD1 might be the D (6 bases). This CDR3 has 15 amino acids. The V and J ends lost 6 bases and 3 bases respectively, with 14 bases between them. The germline V gene encodes CDR1 SNHLY and CDR2 FYNNEI. The CDR3 here is CASRRGITDTGELFF. The CDR3 DNA reads TGTGCCAGCAGGAGGGGGATAACGGACACCGGGGAGCTGTTTTTT.

The chain has TRBV30 and TRBJ2-2, with a weak D call TRBD1 (6 bases). CDR1 GTSNPN and CDR2 SVGIG come from the germline V gene (reference sequence). This CDR3 is built from 11 residues. The CDR3 DNA reads TGTGCACAGGGTCACACCGGGGAGCTGTTTTTT. Translating gives CAQGHTGELFF.

The CDR3 DNA is TGTGCCAGCAGTGACGAGTACGAACCGAACACTGAAGCTTTCTTT. It codes for CASSDEYEPNTEAFF. The chain recombines TRBV6-6 with TRBJ1-1; D call uncertain. The CDR3 is 15 residues long. The germline V and J ends were trimmed by 5 bases and 1 base, with 14 bases remaining between them. From germline, CDR1 is MNHNY and CDR2 SVGAGI (reference sequence).

The gene calls are TRBV5-1 and TRBJ1-1; D is possibly TRBD1 (5 bases). Per germline, CDR1 SGHRS and CDR2 YFSETQ. The CDR3 consists of 16 residues. The ends were cut back, 1 base at V and 1 base at J, with 14 bases in the middle. CDR3 protein: CASSLMWGRTNTEAFF. In nucleotides, the CDR3 is TGCGCCAGCAGCTTGATGTGGGGACGGACGAACACTGAAGCTTTCTTT.

This chain connects TRBV2 to TRBJ1-3; the match to TRBD1 covers 9 bases. Germline CDR1 reads SNHLY; CDR2 reads FYNNEI. The V gene end was trimmed by 6 bases and the J gene end by 7 bases; junction bases not matched to a gene: 1. CDR3 length: 12 amino acids. The CDR3 spells CASRTGGNTIYF. The CDR3 bases are TGTGCCAGCAGGACAGGGGGGAACACCATATATTTT.

The J gene is TRBJ1-5, the V gene TRBV7-2; TRBD1 agrees at 7 bases. CDR1 and CDR2 from the germline V gene are SGHTA and FQGNSA. The CDR3 contains 16 residues. The J segment lost 6 bases and the V segment lost 1 base, leaving 9 bases of the junction unmatched. The chain's CDR3 is CASSLDRGPGGQPQHF. The DNA of the CDR3 is TGTGCCAGCAGCTTAGATAGGGGGCCGGGTGGTCAGCCCCAGCATTTT.

This chain connects TRBV19 to TRBJ1-2; weak D call: TRBD1 (6 bases). Trimming took 8 bases from V and 3 from J, leaving 16 bases between them. CDR1 LNHDA and CDR2 SQIVND come from the germline V gene (reference sequence). The CDR3 sequence is 14 residues long. CDR3 loop: CASDTGQGYYGYTF. The CDR3 DNA sequence: TGTGCCAGTGACACAGGGCAGGGGTACTATGGCTACACCTTC.

About this clone: The same CDR3 is also encoded by other DNA sequences in this sample. In DNA, the CDR3 is TGTGCCAGTAGTCTCGGACAGGGGTACGAGCAGTACTTC. Residues: CASSLGQGYEQYF. This chain joins TRBV19 and TRBJ2-7; 9 nucleotides align to TRBD1. After removal of 5 bases from V and 4 bases from J, the junction contained 3 bases not matched to a gene. The CDR3 runs 13 residues. In germline, CDR1 is LNHDA, CDR2 SQIVND (reference sequence).

In DNA form, the CDR3 reads TGTGCCAGTAGTCCCGGGACAGGGCCCTACGAGCAGTACTTC. This encodes CASSPGTGPYEQYF. V is TRBV19 and J is TRBJ2-7; TRBD1 aligns across 9 bases. This CDR3 has 14 amino acids. After removal of 5 bases from V and 2 bases from J, the junction contained 4 bases not matched to a gene. The germline gives CDR1 LNHDA, CDR2 SQIVND (reference sequence).

The CDR3 is CACGGNYGYTF. In nucleotides, the CDR3 is TGTGCCTGTGGGGGTAACTATGGCTACACCTTC. The rearrangement links TRBV30 to TRBJ1-2; D perhaps matches TRBD1 (5 bases). Germline lookup yields CDR1 GTSNPN and CDR2 SVGIG (reference sequence). The V end lost 6 bases, the J end lost 1 base, and 6 bases lay between the germline ends. The CDR3 is 11 amino acids.